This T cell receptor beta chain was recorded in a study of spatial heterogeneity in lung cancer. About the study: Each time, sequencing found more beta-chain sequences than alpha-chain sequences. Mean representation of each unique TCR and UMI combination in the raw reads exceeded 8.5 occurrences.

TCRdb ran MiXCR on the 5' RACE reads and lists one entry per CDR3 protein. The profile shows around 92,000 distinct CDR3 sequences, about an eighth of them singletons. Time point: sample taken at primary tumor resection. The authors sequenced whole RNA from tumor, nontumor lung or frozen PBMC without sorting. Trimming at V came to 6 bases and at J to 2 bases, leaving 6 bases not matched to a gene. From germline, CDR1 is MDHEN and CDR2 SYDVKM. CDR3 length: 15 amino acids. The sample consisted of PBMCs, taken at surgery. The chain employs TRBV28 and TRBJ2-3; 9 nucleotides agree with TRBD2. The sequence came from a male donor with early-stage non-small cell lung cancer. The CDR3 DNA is TGTGCCAGCAGCCGTACTAGCGGGCCCACAGATACGCAGTATTTT. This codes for CASSRTSGPTDTQYF.